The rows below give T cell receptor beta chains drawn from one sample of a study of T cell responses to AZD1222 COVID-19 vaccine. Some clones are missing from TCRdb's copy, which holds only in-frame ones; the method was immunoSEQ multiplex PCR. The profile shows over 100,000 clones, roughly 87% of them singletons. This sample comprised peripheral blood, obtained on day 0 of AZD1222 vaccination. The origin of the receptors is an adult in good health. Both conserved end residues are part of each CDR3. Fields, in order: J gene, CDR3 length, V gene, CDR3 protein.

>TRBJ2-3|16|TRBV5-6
CASSLMGSGGRDTQYF
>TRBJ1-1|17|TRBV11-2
CASSSDSLQDWGTEAFF
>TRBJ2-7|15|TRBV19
CASSIARDIGYEQYF
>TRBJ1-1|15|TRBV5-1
CASSTRQGLNTEAFF
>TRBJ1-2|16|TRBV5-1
CASSVGQGRPGDGYTF
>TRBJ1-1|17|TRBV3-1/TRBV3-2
CASSQPPTARGRTEAFF
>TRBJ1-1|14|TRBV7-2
CASSLAHGDTEAFF
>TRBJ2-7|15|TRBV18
CASSPQREITYEQYF
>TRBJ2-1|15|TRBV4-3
CASSQDWGGAGEQFF
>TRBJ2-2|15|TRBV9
CASSVVPSNTGELFF
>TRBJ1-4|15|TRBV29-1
CSVEDHGTGVEKLFF
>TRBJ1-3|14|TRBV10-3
CAISEVPPRNTIYF
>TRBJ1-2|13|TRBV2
CARDRDRANGYTF
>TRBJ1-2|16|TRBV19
CASSIAPDTVEDGYTF
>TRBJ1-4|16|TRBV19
CASRSFSQGVNEKLFF
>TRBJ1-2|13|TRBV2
CASSDYQVYGYTF
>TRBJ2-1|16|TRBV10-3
CAISVGGGGLYNEQFF
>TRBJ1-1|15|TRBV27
CASSPLSQGYTEAFF
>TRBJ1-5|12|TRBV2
CASSEFNQPQHF
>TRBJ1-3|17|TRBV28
CASSLRQGSSSGNTIYF
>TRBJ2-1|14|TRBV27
CASRGGGAVNEQFF
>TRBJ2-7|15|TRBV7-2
CASSGAGQGNHEQYF
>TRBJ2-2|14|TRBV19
CASTGTGATGELFF
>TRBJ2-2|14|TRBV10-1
CATQLGENLGELFF
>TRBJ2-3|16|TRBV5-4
CASSLDLGDSADTQYF
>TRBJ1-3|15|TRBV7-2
CASSPFRDLGNTIYF
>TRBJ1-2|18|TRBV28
CASSFLDFVDGNNYGYTF
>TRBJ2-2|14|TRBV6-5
CASRARGDTGELFF
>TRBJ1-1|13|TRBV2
CASSDWTYPEAFF
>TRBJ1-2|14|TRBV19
CASWDPTVDYGYTF
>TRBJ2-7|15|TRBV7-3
CASSLRLLRERMFLF
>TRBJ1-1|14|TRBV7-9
CASSLHRKDTEAFF
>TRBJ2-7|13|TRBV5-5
CASSLDVGLFQYF
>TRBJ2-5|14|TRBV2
CASRADRSQETQYF
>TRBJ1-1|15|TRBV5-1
CASSNQQGAGTEAFF
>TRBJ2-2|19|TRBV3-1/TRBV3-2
CASSQDYPSTVAGPGELFF
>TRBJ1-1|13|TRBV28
CASNGGAITEAFF
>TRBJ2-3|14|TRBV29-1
CSVTSEVGSDTQYF
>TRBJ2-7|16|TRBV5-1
CASSLEGGPGAYEQYF
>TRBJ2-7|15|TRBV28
CASSPGDRGAYEQYF
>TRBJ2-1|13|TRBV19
CASSIEFDNEQFF
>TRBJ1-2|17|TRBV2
CASSDNPRARGGYGYTF
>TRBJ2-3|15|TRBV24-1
CATSDLSGARDTQYF
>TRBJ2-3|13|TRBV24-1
CATSALGTDTQYF
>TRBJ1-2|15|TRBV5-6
CASSARDRGFRGYTF
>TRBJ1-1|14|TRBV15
CATSGAPSGREAFF
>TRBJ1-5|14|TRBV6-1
CASSENGSNQPQHF
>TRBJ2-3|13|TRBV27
CASSSGTFDTQYF
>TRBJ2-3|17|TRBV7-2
CASSRKLASSSTDTQYF
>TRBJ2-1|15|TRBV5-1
CASSFGGANMNEQFF
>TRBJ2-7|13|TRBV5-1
CASSLHRDYEQYF
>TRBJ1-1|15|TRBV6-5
CASSPRNRGQTEAFF
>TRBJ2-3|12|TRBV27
CASGDRTDTQYF
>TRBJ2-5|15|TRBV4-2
CASSQDLRGGETQYF
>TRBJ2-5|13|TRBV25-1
CASSEWTQETQYF
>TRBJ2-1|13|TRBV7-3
CASSLGRVDEQFF
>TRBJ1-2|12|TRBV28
CASSWTVYGYTF
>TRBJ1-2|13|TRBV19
CASSIQGDYGYTF
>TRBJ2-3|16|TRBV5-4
CASSLVRSSSTDTQYF
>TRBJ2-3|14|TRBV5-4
CASSLGGARDTQYF